This T cell receptor beta chain was captured by sequencing in a study of blood T cell repertoires in COVID-19. As for the study in general: Sites across the United States, Italy and Spain contributed samples from acute and convalescent COVID-19. Sources were T cells, B-cell-depleted T cells, or PBMCs; the material itself was cDNA or gDNA.

The germline CDR1 and CDR2 sequences are LGHNA and YSLEER. V lost 3 bases and J lost 3, with 18 bases in between. The CDR3 length is 16 residues. The method was immunoSEQ multiplex PCR; TCRdb's version includes in-frame clones alone and lacks a portion of them. In the table there are some 170,000 clones, over 85% of which are singletons. This TCR was recovered from a woman aged 55 to 70 with COVID-19, enrolled during active disease. Sequencing used peripheral blood. The chain couples TRBV4-3 to TRBJ2-7, with D perhaps matching TRBD1 (6 bases). The CDR3 nucleotides are TGCGCCAGCAGCCAGGCCCCCACAGGGTTAAGCTACGAGCAGTACTTC. This translates into CASSQAPTGLSYEQYF.